Given below is one TCR beta chain in context. Its target is unknown. Amplification yielded TCR beta CDR3 regions, with RNA transcripts as the source. The HTBI primer set drove a first-round RT-PCR of the TCR CDR3. TCRdb re-analysed the multiplex PCR reads in MiXCR, keeping a single row per CDR3 protein. The data show 25,000 to 30,000 distinct CDR3 sequences, with under 55% seen just once and 10% to 13% held by the top ten. The CDR3 runs to 13 residues. This record belongs to a study of T cells in Graves' hyperthyroidism and ophthalmopathy. Overall study results and limits: Separating ophthalmopathy from stable hyperthyroidism was achieved by a 13 V-J model. Most clonotypes expanded in the thyroid (above 0.001) were also present in blood.

This receptor was identified in a woman aged 25-40 years with Graves' hyperthyroidism. Sequencing used blood. The chain couples TRBV12-3 or TRBV12-4 to TRBJ2-7, with 8 bases aligning to TRBD2. The CDR3 region has the DNA TGTACCAACCAACCCGGGACTAGAGGTGAGCAGTACTTC. It specifies CTNQPGTRGEQYF.